A selection of T cell receptor beta chains follows, all from one sample in a study of graft-versus-host responses after intestinal transplantation. No antigens are known for them. Clones were sequenced by immunoSEQ multiplex PCR, and TCRdb holds only the in-frame ones, with some missing. The table has nearly 110,000 clones, roughly 87% seen once. This specimen was unstimulated CD4+ T cells sorted from spleen or lymph node cells, taken before transplant. Receptor source: a human donor who was the organ donor for an intestinal transplant. Each CDR3 is given with its conserved first and last residue. The D gene is left open where the match is weak.

>TRBD2|TRBJ2-2|TRBV11-2
CASSLDRLTSGRIYTGELFF
TGTGCCAGCAGCTTAGATCGGCTGACTAGCGGGAGGATATACACCGGGGAGCTGTTTTTT
>TRBD2|TRBJ2-5|TRBV7-7
CASSLSLAAGVTQYF
TGTGCTAGCAGCTTATCTCTAGCAGCGGGAGTGACCCAGTACTTC
>NA|TRBJ1-6|TRBV18
CASSLQGQYNSPLHF
TGTGCCAGCTCACTACAGGGCCAGTATAATTCACCCCTCCACTTT
>TRBD2|TRBJ2-3|TRBV9
CASSEYGTSGTDTQYF
TGTGCCAGCAGCGAGTACGGGACTAGCGGCACAGATACGCAGTATTTT
>TRBD2|TRBJ2-3|TRBV18
CASSPSGTSGRDTQYF
TGTGCCAGCTCACCATCTGGGACTAGCGGGAGAGATACGCAGTATTTT
>NA|TRBJ1-6|TRBV7-2
CASSLVWASPSAAGSPLHF
TGTGCCAGCAGCTTAGTATGGGCCAGCCCCTCCGCGGCGGGTTCACCCCTCCACTTT
>NA|TRBJ2-6|TRBV18
CASSPGAGANVLTF
TGTGCCAGCTCACCAGGGGCTGGGGCCAACGTCCTGACTTTC
>NA|TRBJ1-6|TRBV7-3
CASSRSDTLNSPLHF
TGTGCCAGCAGCCGGAGCGACACGTTAAATTCACCCCTCCACTTT
>TRBD1|TRBJ2-7|TRBV6-1
CASREGDRRRF
TGTGCCAGCAGAGAAGGGGACAGAAGAAGATTC
>TRBD1|TRBJ1-3|TRBV5-5
CASSLLIGTASGNTIYF
TGTGCCAGCAGCCTACTGATCGGGACAGCCTCTGGAAACACCATATATTTT
>NA|TRBJ2-7|TRBV28
CASSSQGPYEQYF
TGTGCCAGCAGTTCTCAGGGTCCCTACGAGCAGTACTTC
>NA|TRBJ2-5|TRBV21-1
CASSKWEETQYF
TGTGCCAGCAGTAAATGGGAAGAGACCCAGTACTTC
>TRBD2|TRBJ2-1|TRBV28
CASTSSGRVSYNEQFF
TGTGCCAGCACTTCTAGCGGGAGGGTCTCCTACAATGAGCAGTTCTTC
>NA|TRBJ1-3|TRBV9
CASSERGQSGNTIYF
TGTGCCAGCAGCGAAAGAGGACAGTCGGGAAACACCATATATTTT